This section outlines one T cell receptor beta chain sequence together with its context. No antigen is known for it. The input lacks base qualities; no much larger clone sits a single base away. In light of the paper, this sample's time point label describes: after dendritic cell vaccination, including at tumor progression/relapse. Patients were selected on the basis of adequate residual fresh-frozen tumor tissue and more than two years of available survival data. None of the glioblastoma patients carried an isocitrate dehydrogenase mutation, although molecular status otherwise varied. PBMC were collected before vaccination, two weeks after the third vaccination, and at tumor progression if tumor progression occurred. The Qiagen DNeasy Blood extraction Kit was used for extraction of genomic DNA. Clipping removes 6 bases from V and 4 bases from J, with 12 as the unmatched junction base count. The CDR3 goes from the cysteine to the phenylalanine over 16 residues. Just the 48-base CDR3 DNA is kept, in frame starting at base 1. The germline V gene provides CDR1 SNHLY and CDR2 FYNNEI.

This sample is part of a study of glioma-infiltrating T cells after dendritic cell vaccination listed by TCRdb under 2016. About the investigation overall: Of the roughly 15 glioblastoma patients in the cohort, all drawn from Phase I and II dendritic cell vaccination trials, 9 were newly diagnosed and 6 had recurrent disease. Between about 2002 and 2013, the patients were given dendritic cell vaccination pulsed with autologous tumor lysate. To make the vaccine, monocyte-derived dendritic cells were cultured for less than nine days with IL-4 and GM-CSF and then pulsed overnight with autologous tumor lysate. Three intradermal dendritic cell vaccine injections were administered to patients at biweekly intervals in the arm below the axilla. Tumor-infiltrating lymphocyte content was quantified and tumor and blood repertoires were compared in dendritic cell-vaccinated glioblastoma patients by deep sequencing of TCR beta CDR3 regions. Survival after dendritic cell vaccination was correlated with TCR sequencing metrics such as TIL content and the overlap between tumor and blood repertoires. The research as a whole found: No direct relationship between TCR clonality and survival was found, suggesting a diverse polyclonal response may matter. Longer time to progression and overall survival after dendritic cell vaccination were predicted by higher estimated pretreatment TIL content. The TCR overlap response model with three groups was called speculative and said to need prospective validation. The cohort was small and heterogeneous, few patients had complete blood and tumor sets, and even fewer had initial-recurrent tumor pairs.

Using the immunoSEQ assay, TCRB CDR3 regions were amplified from 2 to 2.5 micrograms of genomic DNA, or from all available DNA when less than that was on hand. Multiplex PCR used 60 forward primers for TCR V beta segments and 13 reverse primers for J beta segments. Synthetic control templates were spiked into each sample at limiting dilution to estimate reads per starting template. Reads of 87 bp were generated by sequencing on the Illumina HiSeq System. As for the original processing: PCR and sequencing errors were removed by merging closely related sequences with a nearest neighbor algorithm. TCR overlap was measured as the percentage of unique tumor TCR beta sequences also present in the same patient's peripheral blood. TCRdb stores this immuneACCESS table with in-frame sequences only. Part of the clones is absent; in the studies checked, under half of the shortfall reflects unresolved V genes, and no reason is known for the rest. Clonal size and the V and J genes are those of that table, whereas D and trimming came from the DNA. For this sample there are 99,000 or so clones; around 87% appear just once. 2.5% to 3% of the sample is held by the ten biggest clonotypes.

The source material was blood, sampled after dendritic cell vaccination. The origin of this receptor is a human donor with glioblastoma. The chain was built from TRBV2 and TRBJ2-1, with 7 bases in between that match TRBD1. For the CDR3, the sequence is CASRVEGGVRYNEQFF. The DNA is as follows: TGTGCCAGCAGGGTTGAAGGGGGCGTCCGGTACAATGAGCAGTTCTTC.